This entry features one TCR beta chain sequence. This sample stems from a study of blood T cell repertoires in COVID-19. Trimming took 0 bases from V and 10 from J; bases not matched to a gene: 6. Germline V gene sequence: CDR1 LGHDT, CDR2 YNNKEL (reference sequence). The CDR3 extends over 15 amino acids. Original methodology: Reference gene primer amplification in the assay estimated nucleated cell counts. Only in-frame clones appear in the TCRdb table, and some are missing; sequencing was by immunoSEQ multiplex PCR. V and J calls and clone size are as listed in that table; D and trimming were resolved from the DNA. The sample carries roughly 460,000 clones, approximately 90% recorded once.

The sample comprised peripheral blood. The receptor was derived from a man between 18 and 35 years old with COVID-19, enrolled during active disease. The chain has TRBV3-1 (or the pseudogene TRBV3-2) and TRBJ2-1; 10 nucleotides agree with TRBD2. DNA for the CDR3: TGTGCCAGCAGCCAAGATGCTAGCGGGAGCGGGGAGCAGTTCTTC. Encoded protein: CASSQDASGSGEQFF.